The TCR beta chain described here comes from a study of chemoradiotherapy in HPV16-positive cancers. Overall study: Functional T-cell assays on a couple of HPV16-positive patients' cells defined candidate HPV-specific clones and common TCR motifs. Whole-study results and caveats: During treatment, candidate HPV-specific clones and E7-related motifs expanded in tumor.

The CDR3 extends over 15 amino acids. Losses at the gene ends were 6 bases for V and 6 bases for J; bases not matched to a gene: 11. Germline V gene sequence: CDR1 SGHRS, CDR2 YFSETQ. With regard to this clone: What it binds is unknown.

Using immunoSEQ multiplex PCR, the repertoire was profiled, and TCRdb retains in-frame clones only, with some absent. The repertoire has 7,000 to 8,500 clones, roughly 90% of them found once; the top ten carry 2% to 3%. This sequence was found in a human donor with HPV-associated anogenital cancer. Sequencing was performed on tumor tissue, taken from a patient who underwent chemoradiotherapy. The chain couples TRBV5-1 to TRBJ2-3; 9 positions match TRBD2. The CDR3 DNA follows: TGCGCCAGCACTCTGAGCGGGAGGACCACGGATACGCAGTATTTT. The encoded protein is CASTLSGRTTDTQYF.